The 26 T cell receptor beta chains reported below all come from one sample, sequenced in a study of identical twins. MiXCR, applied by TCRdb to the 5' RACE reads, yields one record per CDR3 protein. The sample yields approximately 670,000 distinct CDR3 sequences, 5.5% to 7.5% seen once. Sequencing was carried out using naive T cells sorted from blood. These receptors were collected from a man between 18 and 29 years old in good health.

This clonotype occurred a few times. The rearrangement links TRBV11-2 to TRBJ2-1; 10 positions match TRBD2. Germline values: CDR1 SGHAT, CDR2 FQNNGV. V lost 1 base, J lost 7 bases, and 10 bases stayed unmatched. This CDR3 is built from 17 residues. The DNA for the CDR3 is TGTGCCAGCAGCTTAGTTTCGTTAGCGGGAGGTAAAAATGAGCAGTTCTTC. Protein: CASSLVSLAGGKNEQFF.

This clonotype has a count of ten or more. The chain has TRBV20-1 and TRBJ2-3; tentative D call: TRBD2 (5 bases). Per germline, CDR1 DFQATT and CDR2 SNEGSKA (reference sequence). V lost 0 bases, J lost 6 bases, and 22 bases lay in between. CDR3 size: 17 residues. In DNA form, the CDR3 reads TGCAGTGCTAGAGATTCGGCGGACTGGCAGCGTTGGGATACGCAGTATTTT. It translates to CSARDSADWQRWDTQYF.

Only a few counts were recorded for this clonotype. V and J are TRBV12-3 or TRBV12-4 and TRBJ2-2; D may be TRBD1 or TRBD2 (5 bases each). This CDR3 contains 15 residues. V lost 7 bases to trimming and J lost 4 bases, with 16 bases between them. The CDR3 protein is CASTTGSRVTGELFF. As DNA, the CDR3 is TGTGCCAGCACCACAGGTTCGAGGGTCACCGGGGAGCTGTTTTTT.

This clonotype was seen ten or more times. The chain is built from TRBV13 and TRBJ2-5, with D perhaps assigned TRBD1 or TRBD2 (5 bases each). V shed 5 bases and J shed 1 base, with 26 bases lying between them. CDR1 PRHDT and CDR2 FYEKMQ come from the germline V gene (reference sequence). This CDR3 is 19 amino acids long. The CDR3 reads CASSPPSPTALGVQETQYF. CDR3 coding DNA: TGTGCCAGCAGCCCCCCCTCCCCTACCGCACTGGGGGTCCAAGAGACCCAGTACTTC.

This clonotype was counted at least ten times. This chain uses TRBV4-3 with TRBJ1-1; unclear D gene. The CDR3 is made up of 14 amino acids. Germline V gives CDR1 LGHNA, CDR2 YSLEER. V lost 0 bases to trimming and J lost 1 base, with 6 bases between them. DNA of the CDR3: TGCGCCAGCAGCCAAGATTTGAGGAACACTGAAGCTTTCTTT. Its translation is CASSQDLRNTEAFF.

The CDR3 protein is CSVVHDLAGVTDTQYF. CDR3 nucleotides: TGCAGCGTGGTGCATGATTTGGCAGGAGTCACAGATACGCAGTATTTT. The chain is built from TRBV29-1 and TRBJ2-3; D uncertain. The germline CDR1 and CDR2 sequences are SQVTM and ANQGSEA. The CDR3 is made up of 16 amino acids. Trimming pared 6 bases from V and 2 bases from J, leaving 21 bases between.

The gene calls are TRBV15 and TRBJ2-5, with D perhaps TRBD1 or TRBD2 (5 bases each). Trimming stripped 3 bases from V and 2 bases from J, with 19 bases between. This CDR3 has 17 residues. The germline V gene encodes CDR1 LNHNV and CDR2 YYDKDF (reference sequence). The chain's CDR3 is CATSRDTDSLGQETQYF. The CDR3, as DNA: TGTGCCACCAGCAGGGACACGGACTCGTTGGGGCAAGAGACCCAGTACTTC.

V usage is TRBV7-9 and J usage is TRBJ2-7; D is unresolved. Trimming stripped 4 bases from V and 3 bases from J, with 13 bases between. This CDR3 has 14 residues. Germline V gene lookup returns CDR1 SEHNR and CDR2 FQNEAQ (reference sequence). CDR3 protein: CASSWPYDLYEQYF. The CDR3 coding sequence is TGTGCCAGCAGCTGGCCGTATGACCTCTACGAGCAGTACTTC.

This clonotype was found many times. Here the CDR3 reads CASSRGGQGGLNEQFF. The DNA of the CDR3 is TGTGCCAGCAGCCGAGGGGGACAGGGTGGGTTGAATGAGCAGTTCTTC. The chain has TRBV7-7 and TRBJ2-1; TRBD1 matches 9 bases. The CDR3 covers 16 residues. Germline CDR1 and CDR2: SSHAT and FNYEAQ (reference sequence). V shed 5 bases, J shed 7 bases, and the junction held 12 bases outside the gene matches.

There are many counts of this clonotype. V gene TRBV7-2 combines with J gene TRBJ2-3, with D uncertain. This CDR3 has 12 residues. Germline loops: CDR1 SGHTA, CDR2 FQGNSA. The ends were cut back, 6 bases at V and 8 bases at J, with 12 bases in the middle. DNA of the CDR3: TGTGCCAGCAGTCCTACCGGCCCTACGCAGTATTTT. Amino acid sequence: CASSPTGPTQYF.

The sample holds many counts of this clonotype. The V call is TRBV7-9, the J call TRBJ2-3; 8 bases line up with TRBD2. In germline, CDR1 is SEHNR, CDR2 FQNEAQ (reference sequence). The CDR3 is 16 residues long. The V gene end was trimmed by 5 bases and the J gene end by 2 bases; junction bases not matched to a gene: 9. Here the CDR3 DNA reads TGTGCCAGCAGCGCCACTAGCGGAAGTGACACAGATACGCAGTATTTT. This gives the protein CASSATSGSDTDTQYF.

J is TRBJ2-2 and V is TRBV5-1, with no clear D. Germline V gives CDR1 SGHRS, CDR2 YFSETQ. V lost 5 bases and J 2 bases, leaving 16 bases between the germline ends. The CDR3 has 16 residues. The CDR3 reads CASSVLIQSNTGELFF. CDR3 DNA: TGCGCCAGCAGTGTCTTGATACAGAGTAACACCGGGGAGCTGTTTTTT.

This clonotype appeared many times. The rearrangement joins TRBV12-3 or TRBV12-4 to TRBJ2-1, with 12 bases aligning to TRBD2. This CDR3 has 18 amino acids. V shed 5 bases, J shed 6 bases, and the junction held 14 bases outside the gene matches. Written as DNA, the CDR3 is TGTGCCAGCAGTCTTCTCCCGGGACTAGCGGGTCTCCGCAATGAGCAGTTCTTC. It specifies CASSLLPGLAGLRNEQFF.

This clonotype was found many times. The V and J genes are TRBV12-3 or TRBV12-4 and TRBJ1-2, with D perhaps TRBD1 (6 bases). The CDR3 contains 11 residues. Trimming cost V 6 bases and J 11 bases, with 13 bases left between them. CDR3 amino acids: CASSRGTLYTF. CDR3 bases: TGTGCCAGCAGCCGTGGGACATTGTACACCTTC.

This clonotype was detected ten times or more. The genes are TRBV5-1 and TRBJ2-7, with 7 bases aligning to TRBD1. V gave up 4 bases and J gave up 2 bases; unmatched junction bases: 9. CDR1 SGHRS and CDR2 YFSETQ come from the germline V gene. The CDR3 is 15 amino acids. CDR3 nucleotide sequence: TGCGCCAGCAGCCAGGGGGTTTTCGGACCCTACGAGCAGTACTTC. As protein: CASSQGVFGPYEQYF.

Ten or more counts support this clonotype. The genes are TRBV20-1 and TRBJ2-5; 11 nucleotides agree with TRBD2. V was pared by 3 bases and J by 0 bases, with 9 bases of the junction left unmatched. The length of the CDR3 is 17 residues. Germline V CDR1 and CDR2: DFQATT, SNEGSKA (reference sequence). The CDR3 coding sequence is TGCAGTGCTAGTCCCCCCCGACTAGCGGGGTACCAAGAGACCCAGTACTTC. This encodes CSASPPRLAGYQETQYF.

Many counts were recorded for this clonotype. The chain has TRBV20-1 and TRBJ2-2; tentative D call: TRBD1 (5 bases). CDR1 and CDR2 from the germline V gene are DFQATT and SNEGSKA (reference sequence). CDR3 length equals 11 residues. Trimming took off 2 bases at V and 9 bases at J, with 7 bases between the two ends. The CDR3 region has the DNA TGCAGTGCTAGAAGGGGTAGGGAGCTGTTTTTT. The encoded protein is CSARRGRELFF.

This clonotype was detected many times. V and J are TRBV12-3 or TRBV12-4 and TRBJ1-2; 8 nucleotides line up with TRBD1. CDR3 length: 15 amino acids. V gave up 7 bases and J gave up 8 bases; unmatched junction bases: 15. In DNA, the CDR3 is TGTGCCAGCACCGCAGTATCTGACAGGGGAGAGGGCTACACCTTC. Residues: CASTAVSDRGEGYTF.

This clonotype was observed at least ten times. The gene calls are TRBV18 and TRBJ2-3; possible D gene TRBD1, 6 bases. The CDR3 length is 14 residues. V was trimmed by 3 bases and J by 1 base, leaving 8 bases between them. Germline V CDR1 and CDR2: KGHSH, LQKENI. In DNA, the CDR3 is TGTGCCAGCTCACCGGGACATCGCACAGATACGCAGTATTTT. Its translation is CASSPGHRTDTQYF.

This clonotype was observed at least ten times. The J gene is TRBJ2-5, the V gene TRBV7-9; D not certain. V shed 0 bases and J shed 0 bases, with 5 bases lying between them. Germline V gene sequence: CDR1 SEHNR, CDR2 FQNEAQ (reference sequence). This CDR3 region has 14 residues. CDR3 nucleotides: TGTGCCAGCAGCTTAGCGGTGTACCAAGAGACCCAGTACTTC. Protein sequence: CASSLAVYQETQYF.

The rearrangement joins TRBV20-1 to TRBJ2-3; D may be TRBD2 (5 bases). Trimming took 5 bases from V and 5 from J, leaving 14 bases between them. This CDR3 region has 13 residues. Germline CDR1 DFQATT, CDR2 SNEGSKA (reference sequence). In nucleotides, the CDR3 is TGCAGTGCTCGGACTGAATACAGAGATACGCAGTATTTT. Translated: CSARTEYRDTQYF.

In its sample, this clonotype was seen a few times. The CDR3 DNA follows: TGTGCCAGCTCGTGGGGGGTTCAGGATACTGAGCAGTTCTTC. Translation gives CASSWGVQDTEQFF. This chain connects TRBV2 to TRBJ2-1, with a tentative D call TRBD2 (6 bases). This CDR3 is 14 amino acids long. Trimming removed 8 bases from V and 9 bases from J, with 20 bases in between. CDR1 is SNHLY, CDR2 FYNNEI, per germline.

Ten or more counts support this clonotype. This sequence joins TRBV7-9 and TRBJ2-1; 7 bases fit TRBD1. This CDR3 region has 12 residues. V dropped 5 bases and J dropped 8; count of bases not matched to a gene: 3. The germline gives CDR1 SEHNR, CDR2 FQNEAQ (reference sequence). CDR3 region: CASSQTGYEQFF. CDR3 bases: TGTGCCAGCAGCCAGACAGGGTATGAGCAGTTCTTC.

This clonotype was observed a handful of times. The rearrangement uses TRBV7-3 and TRBJ2-1; D perhaps matches TRBD2 (5 bases). Trimming took 5 bases from V and 9 from J, leaving 11 bases between them. This CDR3 contains 12 residues. CDR1 is SGHTA and CDR2 is FQGTGA in the germline V gene. The CDR3 loop is CASSRQAGEQFF. In DNA, the CDR3 is TGTGCCAGCAGCCGCCAGGCGGGTGAGCAGTTCTTC. The full variable domain, in which reference TRBV7-3 and TRBJ2-1 provide the parts outside the CDR3, is GAGVSQTPSNKVTEKGKYVELRCDPISGHTALYWYRQSLGQGPEFLIYFQGTGAADDSGLPNDRFFAVRPEGSVSTLKIQRTERGDSAVYLCASSRQAGEQFFGPGTRLTVL.

The table lists this clonotype with many counts. This CDR3 reads CASSRRASGSLSTGELFF. As DNA, the CDR3 is TGCGCCAGCAGCCGGAGGGCTAGCGGGAGCCTGAGCACCGGGGAGCTGTTTTTT. The rearrangement links TRBV4-3 to TRBJ2-2; 10 positions match TRBD2. The trim removed 4 bases at V and 4 bases at J, leaving 12 bases unmatched. The germline V gene has CDR1 LGHNA and CDR2 YSLEER. This CDR3 region has 18 residues.

The sample holds many counts of this clonotype. The rearrangement uses TRBV15 and TRBJ2-7; a weak D match, TRBD1 (5 bases). V lost 3 bases to trimming and J lost 5 bases, with 8 bases between them. The germline gives CDR1 LNHNV, CDR2 YYDKDF (reference sequence). The CDR3 is 12 amino acids. As DNA, the CDR3 is TGTGCCACCAGCAGCAGGGTGCACGAGCAGTACTTC. Amino acids: CATSSRVHEQYF.